This is a list of T cell receptor beta chains from one sample in a study of tumor-infiltrating lymphocytes in primary liver carcinoma. TCRdb re-analysed the multiplex PCR reads in MiXCR, keeping a single row per CDR3 protein. Of hundreds of thousands of distinct CDR3 sequences listed, 60% to 80% are singletons. Sequencing was done on a sample of peripheral blood. The receptors shown here come from a man aged 40-55 years with primary liver carcinoma and hepatitis B virus infection. The CDR3 runs from the conserved cysteine through the conserved F or W. The order of the fields is D gene, V gene, J gene, CDR3 length, clone size, CDR3 protein, CDR3 DNA. D genes are given only for firm matches. A clone size is listed for some rows: how often the clone was seen (once, few, many), or a class if it is expanded.

>TRBD1|TRBV5-1|TRBJ2-3|15|few
CASSDRDRGTDTQYF
TGCGCCAGCAGCGACCGGGACAGGGGGACAGATACGCAGTATTTT
>TRBD1|TRBV11-3|TRBJ2-3|18|many
CASSAGTGAGRNTDTQYF
TGTGCCAGCAGCGCCGGGACAGGGGCCGGACGGAACACAGATACGCAGTATTTT
>.|TRBV28|TRBJ2-2|15|.
CASSPPSGNTGELFF
TGTGCCAGCAGCCCGCCCTCAGGGAACACCGGGGAGCTGTTTTTT
>.|TRBV12-3/TRBV12-4|TRBJ1-5|16|.
CAGSPQGRMGNQPQHF
TGTGCCGGCAGTCCTCAGGGGCGTATGGGCAATCAGCCCCAGCATTTT
>TRBD1|TRBV6-1|TRBJ2-7|15|.
CASNVGTGGSYEQYF
TGTGCCAGCAATGTCGGGACAGGGGGCTCCTACGAGCAGTACTTC
>.|TRBV6-6|TRBJ1-1|15|.
CDSSPPGMTNTEAFF
TGTGACAGCAGTCCGCCCGGGATGACGAACACTGAAGCTTTCTTT
>TRBD2|TRBV5-1|TRBJ2-1|14|.
CVSSFQAGANEQFF
TGCGTCAGCAGCTTCCAAGCGGGAGCAAATGAGCAGTTCTTC
>.|TRBV5-1|TRBJ1-2|14|.
CASSLGQGRYGYTF
TGCGCCAGCAGCTTGGGGCAGGGGCGCTATGGCTACACCTTC
>TRBD1|TRBV28|TRBJ1-5|14|.
CASSLGTASTPQHF
TGTGCCAGCAGTTTAGGGACAGCCTCTACGCCCCAGCATTTT
>.|TRBV6-5|TRBJ2-7|18|.
CSNSYKGPATSIPYEQYF
TGTTCCAACAGCTACAAGGGCCCTGCCACTTCGATACCCTACGAGCAGTACTTC
>.|TRBV30|TRBJ1-2|15|.
CAWSIQQGANYGYTF
TGTGCCTGGAGTATACAGCAGGGAGCTAACTATGGCTACACCTTC
>.|TRBV7-8|TRBJ1-6|18|.
CASSFGVPKSSYNSPLHF
TGTGCCAGCAGCTTCGGGGTCCCGAAAAGCTCCTATAATTCACCCCTCCACTTT
>TRBD2|TRBV5-1|TRBJ2-2|16|.
CASSLPLAGGTGELFF
TGCGCCAGCAGCTTACCTCTAGCGGGAGGCACCGGGGAGCTGTTTTTT
>.|TRBV29-1|TRBJ2-1|12|many
CSVGEHYNEQFF
TGCAGCGTTGGGGAACATTACAATGAGCAGTTCTTC
>TRBD2|TRBV11-2|TRBJ2-3|15|.
CASSSPGLDTDTRYF
TGTGCCAGCAGCTCCCCGGGACTAGACACAGATACGCGATATTTT
>.|TRBV6-6|TRBJ2-7|15|few
CASSYQSGAGREQYF
TGTGCCAGCAGTTATCAGTCAGGGGCGGGTAGGGAGCAGTACTTC
>.|TRBV6-2/TRBV6-3|TRBJ2-1|17|once
CASTSSRSQGHYNEQFF
TGTGCCAGCACTTCATCACGGTCTCAGGGGCACTACAATGAGCAGTTCTTC
>.|TRBV5-4|TRBJ2-1|13|once
CVSSITSLNEQFF
TGTGTCAGCAGCATTACTAGCCTCAATGAGCAGTTCTTC
>.|TRBV20-1|TRBJ2-1|12|.
CSAMVWPNEQFF
TGCAGTGCTATGGTGTGGCCCAATGAGCAGTTCTTC
>TRBD1|TRBV7-2|TRBJ2-5|14|.
CASSREGQGKTQYF
TGTGCCAGCAGCCGTGAAGGACAGGGCAAGACCCAGTACTTC
>TRBD2|TRBV19|TRBJ2-1|15|.
CAISPRGLAGNEQFF
TGTGCCATTAGTCCTAGGGGACTAGCGGGTAATGAGCAGTTCTTC
>TRBD2|TRBV11-1|TRBJ2-1|12|.
CASIPRGGEQFF
TGTGCCAGCATCCCCCGGGGGGGTGAGCAGTTCTTC
>.|TRBV7-9|TRBJ2-6|16|few
CASSSGVWLGANVLTF
TGTGCCAGCAGCTCAGGGGTGTGGCTTGGGGCCAACGTCCTGACTTTC
>TRBD1|TRBV6-5|TRBJ2-5|14|many
CASSYGQGQETQYF
TGTGCCAGCAGTTACGGACAGGGGCAAGAGACCCAGTACTTC
>TRBD2|TRBV4-3|TRBJ2-5|17|.
CASSQAASGRTGGTQYF
TGCGCCAGCAGCCAAGCGGCTAGCGGGAGGACTGGTGGAACCCAGTACTTC
>.|TRBV4-2|TRBJ2-1|11|.
CASSRSDEQFF
TGCGCCAGCAGCCGAAGCGATGAGCAGTTCTTC
>.|TRBV29-1|TRBJ2-7|12|many
CSASGTSREQYF
TGCAGCGCCTCCGGGACGTCGCGGGAGCAGTACTTC
>.|TRBV11-3|TRBJ1-5|11|.
CANSRNRPQHF
TGTGCCAACAGTCGCAATCGGCCCCAGCATTTT
>.|TRBV11-1|TRBJ1-3|13|.
CVGSFGTSNTIYF
TGTGTCGGCAGCTTCGGGACATCAAACACCATATATTTT
>TRBD2|TRBV11-3|TRBJ2-1|15|.
CASSGSSGAYNEQFF
TGTGCCAGCAGCGGATCTAGCGGAGCATACAATGAGCAGTTCTTC
>.|TRBV2|TRBJ1-2|13|.
CASSQSENYGYTF
TGTGCCAGCAGTCAGAGCGAGAACTATGGCTACACCTTC
>.|TRBV6-1|TRBJ2-7|15|.
CGSSANRAIGGEQYF
TGTGGTAGCAGTGCCAACAGGGCTATCGGGGGTGAGCAGTACTTC
>.|TRBV4-1|TRBJ2-7|15|many
CASSQVPGARREQYF
TGCGCCAGCAGCCAAGTCCCCGGGGCAAGGCGGGAGCAGTACTTC
>.|TRBV6-4|TRBJ2-1|15|once
CVSSDGRGLYNEQFF
TGTGTCAGCAGTGACGGGCGGGGGCTCTACAATGAGCAGTTCTTC
>.|TRBV6-1|TRBJ1-2|15|many
CASSERAGVNYGYTF
TGTGCCAGCAGTGAAAGGGCAGGGGTGAACTATGGCTACACCTTC
>TRBD2|TRBV24-1|TRBJ2-7|15|many
CATSDSTSGSYEQYF
TGTGCCACCAGTGACTCAACTAGCGGGAGCTACGAGCAGTACTTC
>.|TRBV6-6|TRBJ2-2|15|.
CASSYKAIGTGELFF
TGTGCCAGCAGTTACAAAGCTATTGGTACCGGGGAGCTGTTTTTT
>TRBD2|TRBV5-1|TRBJ2-3|15|.
CASSLLAVVTDTQYF
TGCGCCAGCAGCTTGCTAGCGGTAGTCACAGATACGCAGTATTTT
>.|TRBV11-2|TRBJ2-1|13|.
CASSMGQLYEQFF
TGTGCCAGCTCTATGGGACAACTCTACGAGCAGTTCTTC
>.|TRBV11-3|TRBJ1-2|15|.
CANSTSAGLIPGYTF
TGTGCCAACAGCACGTCGGCAGGGTTGATCCCTGGTTACACCTTC
>TRBD2|TRBV28|TRBJ2-2|16|.
CANRPPTSGSIGELFF
TGTGCCAACAGACCCCCGACTAGCGGTTCGATCGGGGAGCTGTTTTTT
>TRBD2|TRBV29-1|TRBJ2-1|16|.
CSVVGRTCGRVNKQFF
TGCAGCGTTGTGGGGAGGACTTGCGGGAGAGTGAATAAGCAGTTCTTC
>.|TRBV29-1|TRBJ1-5|14|many
CSVSGSSSNQPQHF
TGCAGCGTTTCCGGGTCCTCGAGCAATCAGCCCCAGCATTTT
>.|TRBV6-1|TRBJ2-7|13|many
CASSEARRGEQYF
TGTGCCAGCAGTGAGGCCCGGAGGGGCGAGCAGTACTTC
>.|TRBV29-1|TRBJ1-2|12|.
CSVVAGSYGYTF
TGCAGCGTTGTTGCAGGGAGCTATGGCTACACCTTC
>TRBD1|TRBV6-6|TRBJ1-1|14|.
CASSSAVRDREAYF
TGTGCCAGCAGTTCAGCTGTCCGAGACAGGGAGGCTTACTTT